These 12 T cell receptor beta chains were all obtained from the same sample, sequenced in a study of monozygotic twins with inflammatory bowel disease. TCRdb reworked the 5' RACE reads into one entry per CDR3 protein, no DNA. The specimen's table records approximately 380,000 distinct CDR3 sequences. Sequencing was performed on blood. The source of these receptors is a human donor with ulcerative colitis or Crohn's disease, or a healthy co-twin of an affected twin (not recorded which).

The rearrangement links TRBV4-3 to TRBJ2-7; as DNA is missing, the TRBD1 call by TCRdb cannot be tested. From germline, CDR1 is LGHNA and CDR2 YSLEER. This CDR3 is 16 amino acids long. This CDR3 reads CASSQDGTGRPYEQYF.

V and J are TRBV5-5 and TRBJ1-1; TCRdb calls TRBD1, which cannot be checked without DNA. The CDR3 sequence is 16 residues long. Germline assignment: CDR1 SGHKS and CDR2 YYEKEE (reference sequence). CDR3 region: CASSRMGAGLNTEAFF.

CDR3 loop: CASSRDKDTQYF. The chain recombines TRBV9 with TRBJ2-3. The germline V gene encodes CDR1 SGDLS and CDR2 YYNGEE. This CDR3 contains 12 residues. The entire variable domain, with the rest obtained from reference TRBV9 and TRBJ2-3, is as follows: DSGVTQTPKHLITATGQRVTLRCSPRSGDLSVYWYQQSLDQGLQFLIQYYNGEERAKGNILERFSAQQFPDLHSELNLSSLELGDSALYFCASSRDKDTQYFGPGTRLTVL.

This sequence joins TRBV16 and TRBJ1-2; TCRdb calls TRBD1, which cannot be checked without DNA. CDR1 and CDR2 from the germline V gene are KGHSY and FQNENV. The CDR3 loop spans 16 amino acids. The CDR3 reads CASSQSLRGYNYGYTF.

The J gene is TRBJ1-5, the V gene TRBV18; TCRdb outputs TRBD1, but without DNA this stays unchecked. Germline V gene lookup returns CDR1 KGHSH and CDR2 LQKENI. The length of the CDR3 is 17 residues. The CDR3 sequence is CASSPPRTGRANQPQHF.

The rearrangement joins TRBV7-2 to TRBJ2-7; lacking DNA, the TRBD1 call made by TCRdb goes unchecked. Germline loops: CDR1 SGHTA, CDR2 FQGNSA. The CDR3 loop spans 13 amino acids. The chain's CDR3 is CASSLGGLGEQYF.

The genes are TRBV7-6 and TRBJ1-4; the TCRdb D gene call, TRBD1, has no DNA to confirm it. The germline V gene encodes CDR1 SGHVS and CDR2 FNYEAQ. The CDR3 consists of 16 residues. The CDR3 here is CASSLGAGATNEKLFF. Full variable domain (remainder filled in from reference TRBV7-6 and TRBJ1-4): GAGVSQSPRYKVTKRGQDVALRCDPISGHVSLYWYRQALGQGPEFLTYFNYEAQQDKSGLPNDRFSAERPEGSISTLTIQRTEQRDSAMYRCASSLGAGATNEKLFFGSGTQLSVL.

The chain links TRBV4-3 to TRBJ2-7; without DNA, the TCRdb call of TRBD1 cannot be checked. The CDR3 sequence is 16 residues long. CDR1 is LGHNA and CDR2 is YSLEER in the germline V gene. This CDR3 is CASSQDWEAAPYEQYF.

The CDR3: CASSLGIGSAVGYTF. The chain employs TRBV13 and TRBJ1-2. This CDR3 contains 15 residues. Germline assignment: CDR1 PRHDT and CDR2 FYEKMQ (reference sequence).

The chain combines TRBV7-2 with TRBJ2-3; TCRdb proposes TRBD1, but this gene call is untestable without DNA. The germline V gene encodes CDR1 SGHTA and CDR2 FQGNSA. There are 14 residues in the CDR3. CDR3 amino acids: CASSSTGAVDTQYF.

The J gene is TRBJ2-4, the V gene TRBV5-1; absent DNA, TCRdb's TRBD1 call cannot be checked. The CDR3 runs 16 residues. Germline V gene sequence: CDR1 SGHRS, CDR2 YFSETQ. CDR3 protein: CASSLVAGGGKNIQYF.

V and J are TRBV7-3 and TRBJ2-2; TCRdb selects TRBD2, and the lack of DNA leaves this call unchecked. The CDR3 runs 14 residues. Germline-derived CDR1 and CDR2 are SGHTA and FQGTGA. This chain's CDR3 is CASSRDGNTGELFF.